These 10 T cell receptor beta chains were all obtained from the same sample, sequenced in a study of blood T cells in healthy people across ages. A second PCR, run for roughly 7 to 12 cycles, used a sample-barcoded 5' primer plus a J-beta primer mix. TCRdb recomputed calls from the 5' RACE reads with MiXCR, one row per CDR3 protein. The data show 450,000 to 700,000 distinct CDR3 sequences, about 26% seen once. Sequenced sample: blood. The receptor set was obtained from a woman between 65 and 79 years old in good health.

The chain uses TRBV5-1 and TRBJ2-7, with 7 positions matching TRBD2. J lost 1 base, V lost 0 bases, and 16 bases had no gene match. This CDR3 region has 19 residues. Germline V CDR1 and CDR2: SGHRS, YFSETQ. The CDR3 sequence is CASSLAGSPNRRGSYEQYF. The DNA for the CDR3 is TGCGCCAGCAGCTTGGCCGGATCCCCTAACAGGCGGGGGTCCTACGAGCAGTACTTC.

The chain combines TRBV6-2 or TRBV6-3 with TRBJ1-2; D might be TRBD1 (5 bases). The CDR3 is made up of 14 amino acids. Germline CDR1 is MNHEY and CDR2 is SVGEGT. V was trimmed by 8 bases and J by 0 bases, leaving 13 bases between them. The CDR3 nucleotides read TGTGCCAGCGCCTCCCCCAGGGCTAACTATGGCTACACCTTC. This codes for CASASPRANYGYTF.

The gene calls are TRBV11-3 and TRBJ2-5, with a tentative D call TRBD1 (5 bases). Germline V CDR1 and CDR2: SGHNT, YENEEA. V lost 2 bases and J 4 bases, leaving 14 bases between the germline ends. The CDR3 has 15 amino acids. CDR3 sequence reads: CASSLFSGKVETQYF. The CDR3, as DNA: TGTGCCAGCAGCTTATTCTCAGGGAAGGTAGAGACCCAGTACTTC.

This clonotype was counted between two and nine times. This chain joins TRBV9 and TRBJ2-3; 15 bases fit TRBD2. CDR3 length equals 19 residues. Trimming cost V 4 bases and J 0 bases; bases outside gene matches: 9. Germline V gives CDR1 SGDLS, CDR2 YYNGEE. CDR3 coding DNA: TGTGCCAGCAGCCAACGGACTAGCGGGGGGGCAGTTAGCACAGATACGCAGTATTTT. It codes for CASSQRTSGGAVSTDTQYF.

The chain has TRBV7-9 and TRBJ1-2; D is ambiguous. The CDR3 extends over 12 amino acids. Germline assignment: CDR1 SEHNR and CDR2 FQNEAQ (reference sequence). Deletions cut 5 bases from V and 4 bases from J, with 8 bases between. The CDR3 reads CASSPDAYGYTF. The CDR3 DNA follows: TGTGCCAGCAGCCCGGACGCCTATGGCTACACCTTC.

There are many counts of this clonotype. This chain links TRBV7-6 with TRBJ2-7; D not resolved. Germline assignment: CDR1 SGHVS and CDR2 FNYEAQ. The V end lost 1 base, the J end lost 3 bases, and 7 bases lay between the germline ends. The CDR3 is made up of 13 amino acids. This CDR3 reads CASSLGLFYEQYF. As DNA, the CDR3 is TGTGCCAGCAGCTTAGGACTTTTCTACGAGCAGTACTTC.

V and J are TRBV5-6 and TRBJ2-2; maybe TRBD2 (6 bases). The V end was cut by 4 bases, the J end by 9 bases, with 19 bases between. Per the germline V gene, CDR1 is SGHDT and CDR2 is YYEEEE. The CDR3 is made up of 15 amino acids. The CDR3 sequence: CASSRWGDPLRELFF. Here the CDR3 DNA reads TGTGCCAGCAGCCGGTGGGGGGACCCTCTGAGGGAGCTGTTTTTT. The whole variable domain, remainder taken from reference TRBV5-6 and TRBJ2-2, is DAGVTQSPTHLIKTRGQQVTLRCSPKSGHDTVSWYQQALGQGPQFIFQYYEEEERQRGNFPDRFSGHQFPNYSSELNVNALLLGDSALYLCASSRWGDPLRELFFGEGSRLTVL.

This chain uses TRBV7-2 with TRBJ1-4; unclear D gene. The V gene's germline CDR1 is SGHTA and CDR2 FQGNSA. Trimming pared 4 bases from V and 1 base from J, leaving 13 bases between. The length of the CDR3 is 16 residues. The CDR3 loop is CASSSMGGGTNEKLFF. DNA for the CDR3: TGTGCCAGCAGCTCCATGGGTGGTGGAACTAATGAAAAACTGTTTTTT.

This clonotype was recorded a few times. The chain uses TRBV5-1 and TRBJ1-4; D unresolved. This CDR3 has 17 residues. Trimming stripped 1 base from V and 0 bases from J, with 13 bases between. In germline, CDR1 is SGHRS, CDR2 YFSETQ. CDR3 coding DNA: TGCGCCAGCAGCTTGTATGGCTATTTTGCAACTAATGAAAAACTGTTTTTT. It codes for CASSLYGYFATNEKLFF.

The rearrangement links TRBV2 to TRBJ2-1; tentatively, D is TRBD1 or TRBD2 (5 bases each). Germline-derived CDR1 and CDR2 are SNHLY and FYNNEI. With 11 bases removed from V and 4 bases from J, the gap between germline ends came to 18 bases. This CDR3 has 14 residues. Here the CDR3 DNA reads TGTGCCTCTATGACGGGGCTCGCTTACAATGAGCAGTTCTTC. Amino acid sequence: CASMTGLAYNEQFF.